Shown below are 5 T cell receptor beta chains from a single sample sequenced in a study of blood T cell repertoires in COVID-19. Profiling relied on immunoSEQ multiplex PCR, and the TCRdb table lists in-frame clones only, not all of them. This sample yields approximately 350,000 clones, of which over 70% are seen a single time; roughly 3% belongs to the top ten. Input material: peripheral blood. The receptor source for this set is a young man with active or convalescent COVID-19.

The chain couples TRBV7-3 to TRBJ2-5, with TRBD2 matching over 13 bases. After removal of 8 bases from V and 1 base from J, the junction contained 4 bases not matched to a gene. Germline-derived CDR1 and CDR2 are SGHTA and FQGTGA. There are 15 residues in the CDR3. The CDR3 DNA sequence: TGTGCCAGCCGGACTAGCGGGAGCCCCCAAGAGACCCAGTACTTC. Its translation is CASRTSGSPQETQYF.

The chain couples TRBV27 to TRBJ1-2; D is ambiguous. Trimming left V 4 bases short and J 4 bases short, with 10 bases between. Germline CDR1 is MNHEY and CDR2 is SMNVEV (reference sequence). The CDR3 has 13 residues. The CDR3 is CASSSTEGYGYTF. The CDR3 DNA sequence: TGTGCCAGCAGTTCCACTGAGGGCTATGGCTACACCTTC.

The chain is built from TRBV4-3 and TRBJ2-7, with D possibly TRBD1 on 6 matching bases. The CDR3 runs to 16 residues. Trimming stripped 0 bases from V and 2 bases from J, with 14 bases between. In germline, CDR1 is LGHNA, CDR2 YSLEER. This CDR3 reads CASSQEIYRAPYEQYF. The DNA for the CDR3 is TGCGCCAGCAGCCAAGAGATCTACAGGGCGCCCTACGAGCAGTACTTC.

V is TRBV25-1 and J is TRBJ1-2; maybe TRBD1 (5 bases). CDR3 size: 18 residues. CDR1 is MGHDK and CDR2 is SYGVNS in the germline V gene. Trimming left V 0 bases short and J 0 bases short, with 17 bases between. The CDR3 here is CASSEYGAGTSSNYGYTF. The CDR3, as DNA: TGTGCCAGCAGTGAATATGGGGCGGGAACTTCCTCTAACTATGGCTACACCTTC.

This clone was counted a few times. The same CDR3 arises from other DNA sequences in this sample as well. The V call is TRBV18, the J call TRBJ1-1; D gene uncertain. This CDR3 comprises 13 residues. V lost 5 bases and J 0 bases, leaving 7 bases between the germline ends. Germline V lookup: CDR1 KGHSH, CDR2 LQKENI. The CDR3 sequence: CASSSTVNTEAFF. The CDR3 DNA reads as TGTGCCAGCTCATCTACGGTGAACACTGAAGCTTTCTTT.